The 21 T cell receptor beta chains below all came from one sample that was sequenced in a study of vaccination and CD4 T cells after COVID-19. Each CDR3 protein is one row after TCRdb ran MiXCR on the PCR reads. The sample comprises approximately 29,000 distinct CDR3 sequences, 50% of which are singletons, and under 6.5% rests with the top ten. Time point denoted: late sampling 161 to 241 days after vaccination in a few convalescent patients. The sequences come from CD4+ T cells from blood, collected about 7 months after SARS-CoV-2 vaccination. These receptors originate from a human donor who had recovered from COVID-19.

The chain employs TRBV7-2 and TRBJ2-7, with TRBD1 identical over 11 bases. Germline V gene sequence: CDR1 SGHTA, CDR2 FQGNSA. The CDR3 loop spans 19 amino acids. J was trimmed by 4 bases and V by 5 bases; bases with no gene match: 19. The CDR3 loop is CASSLDRGRFSGRRYEQYF. The CDR3, as DNA: TGTGCCAGCAGCCTGGACAGGGGGCGGTTCAGCGGGAGGAGGTACGAGCAGTACTTC.

A few counts support this clonotype. The chain recombines TRBV20-1 with TRBJ2-5, with 8 positions matching TRBD2. The CDR3 consists of 17 residues. The ends lost 0 bases at V and 1 base at J; junction bases unmatched: 10. Germline V CDR1 and CDR2: DFQATT, SNEGSKA (reference sequence). The CDR3 nucleotides are TGCAGTGCTAGAGATTTCAGCCGGGGGACTAGCCAAGAGACCCAGTACTTC. Translated: CSARDFSRGTSQETQYF.

V is TRBV28 and J is TRBJ1-1; D remains ambiguous. Germline-derived CDR1 and CDR2 are MDHEN and SYDVKM. This CDR3 has 15 amino acids. With 11 bases removed from V and 3 bases from J, the gap between germline ends came to 22 bases. CDR3 coding DNA: TGTGCCGCCTACGGGGTTTCGGATTGGGACACTGAAGCTTTCTTT. Translation gives CAAYGVSDWDTEAFF. Drawing the rest from reference TRBV28 and TRBJ1-1, the complete variable domain is DVKVTQSSRYLVKRTGEKVFLECVQDMDHENMFWYRQDPGLGLRLIYFSYDVKMKEKGDIPEGYSVSREKKERFSLILESASTNQTSMYLCAAYGVSDWDTEAFFGQGTRLTVV.

This clonotype was seen a few times. This sequence joins TRBV20-1 and TRBJ2-3, with 16 bases matching TRBD2. The germline gives CDR1 DFQATT, CDR2 SNEGSKA (reference sequence). This CDR3 region has 18 residues. V gave up 4 bases and J gave up 4 bases; unmatched junction bases: 11. The CDR3 nucleotides read TGCAGTGCTATTAAACCGGGACTAGCGGGAGGGTACTCAGATACGCAGTATTTT. This gives the protein CSAIKPGLAGGYSDTQYF.

V is TRBV7-9 and J is TRBJ2-7; perhaps TRBD1 as D (6 bases). This CDR3 comprises 22 residues. Germline CDR1 reads SEHNR; CDR2 reads FQNEAQ (reference sequence). Trimming left V 6 bases short and J 3 bases short, with 39 bases between. The CDR3: CASRSSRGDGLPGKLGGYEQYF. DNA for the CDR3: TGTGCCAGCAGGTCCTCTAGGGGCGACGGGCTCCCCGGGAAGCTAGGGGGCTACGAGCAGTACTTC.

This clonotype showed up just a few times. V and J are TRBV19 and TRBJ1-6; 9 bases match TRBD1. Trimming removed 8 bases from V and 9 bases from J; junction bases left unmatched: 5. From germline, CDR1 is LNHDA and CDR2 SQIVND (reference sequence). There are 13 residues in the CDR3. CDR3 DNA: TGTGCCAGTGGGGGACAGGGTCTTTCACCCCTCCACTTT. Its translation is CASGGQGLSPLHF.

This chain joins TRBV20-1 and TRBJ2-1; D not resolved. The germline CDR1 and CDR2 sequences are DFQATT and SNEGSKA (reference sequence). The CDR3 is 12 amino acids. V was cut by 7 bases and J by 12 bases, with 19 bases left in between. The CDR3: CSGLGRLSWQFF. For the CDR3, the DNA is TGCAGTGGGCTCGGCCGACTTTCTTGGCAGTTCTTC.

This rearrangement joins TRBV20-1 to TRBJ2-3; the D gene is possibly TRBD1 (6 bases). Germline assignment: CDR1 DFQATT and CDR2 SNEGSKA (reference sequence). V lost 3 bases to trimming and J lost 0 bases, with 16 bases between them. The CDR3 is 16 amino acids. The CDR3 spells CSASPQGHSSTDTQYF. The CDR3 DNA reads TGCAGTGCTAGTCCCCAGGGGCACTCTAGCACAGATACGCAGTATTTT.

The CDR3 loop reads CASSSPSSYEQYF. CDR3 in DNA: TGTGCCAGCAGCTCCCCAAGCTCCTACGAGCAGTACTTC. The V gene is TRBV6-1, the J gene TRBJ2-7; no clear D. Germline lookup yields CDR1 MNHNS and CDR2 SASEGT. The CDR3 spans 13 residues. Deletions cut 6 bases from V and 0 bases from J, with 9 bases between.

This clonotype was counted only a few times. The rearrangement links TRBV20-1 to TRBJ1-2, with 8 positions matching TRBD1. In germline, CDR1 is DFQATT, CDR2 SNEGSKA (reference sequence). The CDR3 sequence is 12 residues long. J was trimmed by 8 bases and V by 7 bases; bases with no gene match: 9. In DNA form, the CDR3 reads TGCAGTGGCAGACAGGGGTTAGGGGGCTACACCTTC. Translation: CSGRQGLGGYTF.

V is TRBV20-1 and J is TRBJ2-5; no definite D call. The germline CDR1 and CDR2 sequences are DFQATT and SNEGSKA (reference sequence). The CDR3 totals 10 residues. V lost 3 bases to trimming and J lost 5 bases, with 4 bases between them. The CDR3, as DNA: TGCAGTGCTAGGAGTGAGACCCAGTACTTC. It yields the protein CSARSETQYF.

The rearrangement uses TRBV2 and TRBJ2-1, with a possible D match to TRBD1 (5 bases). V lost 5 bases, J lost 9 bases, and 32 bases lay in between. The CDR3 runs 19 residues. CDR1 SNHLY and CDR2 FYNNEI come from the germline V gene. The CDR3 DNA reads as TGTGCCAGCAGTTTGAATTCAGGGCTCCGGGTTCGTACCTTCGGTGAGCAGTTCTTC. Its protein is CASSLNSGLRVRTFGEQFF.

The chain employs TRBV5-8 and TRBJ1-2; 7 bases fit TRBD1. Unmatched junction bases numbered 7, after V lost 3 bases and J lost 8 bases. This CDR3 is 13 amino acids long. Germline lookup yields CDR1 SGHTS and CDR2 YDEGEE. CDR3 nucleotides: TGTGCCAGCAGCTCGACAGGGTTTAGCGGCTACACCTTC. Amino acids: CASSSTGFSGYTF. Full variable domain (rest looked up from reference TRBV5-8 and TRBJ1-2): EAGVTQSPTHLIKTRGQQATLRCSPISGHTSVYWYQQALGLGLQFLLWYDEGEERNRGNFPPRFSGRQFPNYSSELNVNALELEDSALYLCASSSTGFSGYTFGSGTRLTVV.

The V gene is TRBV7-8, the J gene TRBJ2-7; D remains unclear. This CDR3 comprises 17 residues. V was cut by 5 bases and J by 2 bases, with 22 bases left in between. Germline V CDR1 and CDR2: SGHVS, FQNEAQ. The CDR3: CASSPRLWLLQTYEQYF. CDR3 bases: TGTGCCAGCAGCCCACGACTTTGGCTCCTTCAGACCTACGAGCAGTACTTC.

This clonotype was counted only a few times. This chain links TRBV15 with TRBJ1-5, with 7 bases that match TRBD1. The V gene end was trimmed by 3 bases and the J gene end by 5 bases; junction bases not matched to a gene: 7. CDR1 and CDR2 from the germline V gene are LNHNV and YYDKDF (reference sequence). The CDR3 runs 15 residues. The CDR3 protein is CATSSVQGFDQPQHF. The CDR3, as DNA: TGTGCCACCAGCAGTGTACAGGGGTTTGATCAGCCCCAGCATTTT.

The gene calls are TRBV6-1 and TRBJ2-4; 8 bases agree with TRBD1. Trimming at V came to 3 bases and at J to 6 bases, leaving 10 bases not matched to a gene. This CDR3 comprises 16 residues. Germline CDR1 MNHNS, CDR2 SASEGT. Written as DNA, the CDR3 is TGTGCCAGCAGTGAGGTTCCTACAGGGGGGCTAAACATTCAGTACTTC. Translation gives CASSEVPTGGLNIQYF.

The V call is TRBV6-5, the J call TRBJ2-1; D unresolved. Trimming stripped 0 bases from V and 6 bases from J, with 6 bases between. This CDR3 is built from 13 residues. CDR1 and CDR2 from the germline V gene are MNHEY and SVGAGI. The CDR3 is CASSYSTRNEQFF. The CDR3 region has the DNA TGTGCCAGCAGTTACTCGACACGCAATGAGCAGTTCTTC.

The chain joins TRBV6-1 to TRBJ1-5; weak D call: TRBD1 (5 bases). The germline V and J ends were trimmed by 4 bases and 5 bases, with 12 bases remaining between them. The CDR3 loop spans 14 amino acids. The V gene's germline CDR1 is MNHNS and CDR2 SASEGT. The CDR3 protein is CASSGNQGYQPQHF. CDR3 coding DNA: TGTGCCAGCAGTGGAAACCAGGGATATCAGCCCCAGCATTTT.

The chain has TRBV15 and TRBJ2-5; 14 nucleotides align to TRBD2. V lost 2 bases and J lost 5; bases outside the gene matches: 10. Per germline, CDR1 LNHNV and CDR2 YYDKDF (reference sequence). The CDR3 runs to 18 residues. The CDR3 is CATSRKEGLAGVWETQYF. In DNA form, the CDR3 reads TGTGCCACCAGCAGAAAAGAGGGACTAGCGGGAGTCTGGGAGACCCAGTACTTC.

This clonotype was observed a handful of times. The rearrangement uses TRBV28 and TRBJ1-5; D gene uncertain. Trimming cost V 4 bases and J 5 bases, with 15 bases left between them. This CDR3 comprises 15 residues. Germline lookup yields CDR1 MDHEN and CDR2 SYDVKM. DNA for the CDR3: TGTGCCAGCAGTTCAATGGCGGGGATTGATCAGCCCCAGCATTTT. It is translated as CASSSMAGIDQPQHF. Together with reference TRBV28 and TRBJ1-5, the CDR3 gives the full variable domain: DVKVTQSSRYLVKRTGEKVFLECVQDMDHENMFWYRQDPGLGLRLIYFSYDVKMKEKGDIPEGYSVSREKKERFSLILESASTNQTSMYLCASSSMAGIDQPQHFGDGTRLSIL.

This clonotype was found a few times. The chain carries TRBV6-1 and TRBJ1-2; TRBD1 is a possible D gene (5 bases). CDR3 length: 13 amino acids. V gave up 2 bases and J gave up 8 bases, with 12 bases separating them. Germline lookup yields CDR1 MNHNS and CDR2 SASEGT. The CDR3 protein is CASSEQGIEGYTF. CDR3 nucleotides: TGTGCCAGCAGTGAACAGGGAATTGAGGGCTACACCTTC.